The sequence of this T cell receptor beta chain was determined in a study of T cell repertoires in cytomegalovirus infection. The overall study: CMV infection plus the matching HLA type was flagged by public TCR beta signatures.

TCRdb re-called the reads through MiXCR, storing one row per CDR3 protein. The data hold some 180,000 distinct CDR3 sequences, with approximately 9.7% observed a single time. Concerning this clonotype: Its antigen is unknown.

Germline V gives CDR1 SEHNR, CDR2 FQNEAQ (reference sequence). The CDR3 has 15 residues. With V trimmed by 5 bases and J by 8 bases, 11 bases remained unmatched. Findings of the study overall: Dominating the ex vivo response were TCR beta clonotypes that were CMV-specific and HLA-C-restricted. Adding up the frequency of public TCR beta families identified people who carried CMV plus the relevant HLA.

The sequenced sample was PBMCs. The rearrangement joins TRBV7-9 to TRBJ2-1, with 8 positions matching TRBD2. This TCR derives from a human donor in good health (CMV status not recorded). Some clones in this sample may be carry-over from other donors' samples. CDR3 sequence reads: CASSLLGGRIDEQFF. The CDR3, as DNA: TGTGCCAGCAGCCTCTTGGGCGGGAGGATCGATGAGCAGTTCTTC.